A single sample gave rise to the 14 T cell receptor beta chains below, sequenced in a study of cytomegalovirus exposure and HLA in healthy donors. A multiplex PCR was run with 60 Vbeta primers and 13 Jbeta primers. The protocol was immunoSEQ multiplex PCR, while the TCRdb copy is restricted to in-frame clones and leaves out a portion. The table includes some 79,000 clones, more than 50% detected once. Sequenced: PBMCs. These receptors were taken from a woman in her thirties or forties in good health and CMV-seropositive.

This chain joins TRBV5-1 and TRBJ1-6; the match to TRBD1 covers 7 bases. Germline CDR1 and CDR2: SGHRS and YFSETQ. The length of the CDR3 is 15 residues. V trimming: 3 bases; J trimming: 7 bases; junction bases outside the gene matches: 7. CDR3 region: CASSSAGTDNSPLHF. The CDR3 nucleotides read TGCGCCAGCAGCTCCGCCGGGACAGACAATTCACCCCTCCACTTT.

CDR3 sequence (DNA): TGTGCCAGCAGAAGAGACAAGAACTATGGCTACACCTTC. It is translated as CASRRDKNYGYTF. This chain links TRBV6-5 with TRBJ1-2; D gene ambiguous. Germline V lookup: CDR1 MNHEY, CDR2 SVGAGI. The V end lost 6 bases, the J end lost 2 bases, and 10 bases lay between the germline ends. The CDR3 is made up of 13 amino acids.

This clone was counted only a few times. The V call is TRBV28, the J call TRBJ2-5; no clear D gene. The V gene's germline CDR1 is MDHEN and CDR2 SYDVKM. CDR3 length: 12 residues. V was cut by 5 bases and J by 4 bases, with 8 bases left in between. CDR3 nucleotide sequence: TGTGCCAGCAGTCCGAGTTTAGAGACCCAGTACTTC. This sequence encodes CASSPSLETQYF.

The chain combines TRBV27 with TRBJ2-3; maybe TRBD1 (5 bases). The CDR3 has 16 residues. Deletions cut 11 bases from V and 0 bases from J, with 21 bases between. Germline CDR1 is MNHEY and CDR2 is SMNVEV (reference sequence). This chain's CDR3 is CALFGATSQSTDTQYF. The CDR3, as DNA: TGTGCCCTCTTTGGGGCTACCTCCCAGAGCACAGATACGCAGTATTTT.

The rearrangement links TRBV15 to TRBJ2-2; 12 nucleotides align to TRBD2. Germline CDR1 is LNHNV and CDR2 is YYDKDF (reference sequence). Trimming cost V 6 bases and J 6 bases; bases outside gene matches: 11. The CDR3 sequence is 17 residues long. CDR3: CATSASGRARVPGELFF. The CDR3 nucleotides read TGTGCCACCAGTGCTAGCGGGAGGGCCAGGGTGCCCGGGGAGCTGTTTTTT.

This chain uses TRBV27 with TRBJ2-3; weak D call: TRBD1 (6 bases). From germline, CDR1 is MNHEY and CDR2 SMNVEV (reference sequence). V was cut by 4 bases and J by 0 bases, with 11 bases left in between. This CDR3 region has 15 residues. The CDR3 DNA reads TGTGCCAGCAGTTCCGGACAGCTTAGCACAGATACGCAGTATTTT. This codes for CASSSGQLSTDTQYF.

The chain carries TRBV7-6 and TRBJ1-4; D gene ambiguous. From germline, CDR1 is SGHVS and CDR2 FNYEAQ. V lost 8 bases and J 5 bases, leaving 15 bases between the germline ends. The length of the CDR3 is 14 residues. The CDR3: CASGPSRLNEKLFF. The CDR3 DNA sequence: TGTGCCAGCGGACCTTCGAGACTAAATGAAAAACTGTTTTTT. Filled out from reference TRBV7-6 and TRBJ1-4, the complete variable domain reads GAGVSQSPRYKVTKRGQDVALRCDPISGHVSLYWYRQALGQGPEFLTYFNYEAQQDKSGLPNDRFSAERPEGSISTLTIQRTEQRDSAMYRCASGPSRLNEKLFFGSGTQLSVL.

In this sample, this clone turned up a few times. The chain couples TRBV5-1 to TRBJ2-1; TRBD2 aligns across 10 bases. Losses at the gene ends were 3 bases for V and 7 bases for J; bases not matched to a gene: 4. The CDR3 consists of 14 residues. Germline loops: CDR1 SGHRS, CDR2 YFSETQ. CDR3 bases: TGCGCCAGCAGCTCAGGACTAGCGGCGAATGAGCAGTTCTTC. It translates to CASSSGLAANEQFF.

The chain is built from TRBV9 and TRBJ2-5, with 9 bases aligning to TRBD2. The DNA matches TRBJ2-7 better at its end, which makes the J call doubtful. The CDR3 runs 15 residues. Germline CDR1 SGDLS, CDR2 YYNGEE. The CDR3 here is CASSVASGTFYEQYF. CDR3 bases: TGTGCCAGCAGCGTAGCTAGCGGGACTTTCTACGAGCAGTACTTC.

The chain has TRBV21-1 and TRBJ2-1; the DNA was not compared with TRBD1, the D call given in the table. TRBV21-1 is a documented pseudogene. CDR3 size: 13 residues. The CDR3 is CASRGQGPNEQFF. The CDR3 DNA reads TGTGCCAGCAGGGGGCAGGGGCCGAATGAGCAGTTCTTC.

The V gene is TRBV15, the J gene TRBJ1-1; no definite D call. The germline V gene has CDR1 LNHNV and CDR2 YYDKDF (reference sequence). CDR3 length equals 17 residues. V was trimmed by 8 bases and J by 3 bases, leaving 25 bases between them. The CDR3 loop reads CATGTIVSLAEDTEAFF. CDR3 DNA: TGTGCCACCGGAACGATTGTTTCACTGGCCGAGGACACTGAAGCTTTCTTT.

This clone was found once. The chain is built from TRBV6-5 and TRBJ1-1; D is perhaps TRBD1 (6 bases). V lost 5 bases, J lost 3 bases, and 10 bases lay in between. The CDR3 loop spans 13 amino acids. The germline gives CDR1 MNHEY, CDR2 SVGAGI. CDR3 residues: CASSRQVDTEAFF. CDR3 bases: TGTGCCAGCAGTCGACAGGTGGACACTGAAGCTTTCTTT.

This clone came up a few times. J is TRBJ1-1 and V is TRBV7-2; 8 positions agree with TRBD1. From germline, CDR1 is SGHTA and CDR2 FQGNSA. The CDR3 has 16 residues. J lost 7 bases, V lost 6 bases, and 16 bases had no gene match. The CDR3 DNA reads TGTGCCAGCAGTCCAGGGGGCGGATCCGGTCAAGTTGAAGCTTTCTTT. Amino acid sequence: CASSPGGGSGQVEAFF.

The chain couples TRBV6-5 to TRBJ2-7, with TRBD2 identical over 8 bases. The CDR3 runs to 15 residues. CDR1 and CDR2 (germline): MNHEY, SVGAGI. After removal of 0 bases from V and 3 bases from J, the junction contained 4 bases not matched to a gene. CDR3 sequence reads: CASSYSTSGGYEQYF. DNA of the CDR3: TGTGCCAGCAGTTACTCCACTAGCGGAGGCTACGAGCAGTACTTC.